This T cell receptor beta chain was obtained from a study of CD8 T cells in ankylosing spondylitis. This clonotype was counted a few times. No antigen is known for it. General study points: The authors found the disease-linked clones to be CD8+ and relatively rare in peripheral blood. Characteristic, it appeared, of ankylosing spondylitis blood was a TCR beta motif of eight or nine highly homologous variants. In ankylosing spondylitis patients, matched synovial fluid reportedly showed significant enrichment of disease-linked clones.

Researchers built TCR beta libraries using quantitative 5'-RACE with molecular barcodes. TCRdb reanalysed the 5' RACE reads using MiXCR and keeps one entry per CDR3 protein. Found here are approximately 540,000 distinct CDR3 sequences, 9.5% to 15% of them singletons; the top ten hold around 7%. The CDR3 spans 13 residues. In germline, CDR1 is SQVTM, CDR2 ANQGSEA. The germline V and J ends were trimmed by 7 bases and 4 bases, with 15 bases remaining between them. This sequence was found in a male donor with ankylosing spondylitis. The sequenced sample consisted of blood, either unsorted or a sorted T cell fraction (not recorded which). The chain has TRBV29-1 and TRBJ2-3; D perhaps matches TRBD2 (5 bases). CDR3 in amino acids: CSGERVLADTQYF. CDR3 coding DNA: TGCAGCGGGGAGAGGGTTTTGGCAGATACGCAGTATTTT.